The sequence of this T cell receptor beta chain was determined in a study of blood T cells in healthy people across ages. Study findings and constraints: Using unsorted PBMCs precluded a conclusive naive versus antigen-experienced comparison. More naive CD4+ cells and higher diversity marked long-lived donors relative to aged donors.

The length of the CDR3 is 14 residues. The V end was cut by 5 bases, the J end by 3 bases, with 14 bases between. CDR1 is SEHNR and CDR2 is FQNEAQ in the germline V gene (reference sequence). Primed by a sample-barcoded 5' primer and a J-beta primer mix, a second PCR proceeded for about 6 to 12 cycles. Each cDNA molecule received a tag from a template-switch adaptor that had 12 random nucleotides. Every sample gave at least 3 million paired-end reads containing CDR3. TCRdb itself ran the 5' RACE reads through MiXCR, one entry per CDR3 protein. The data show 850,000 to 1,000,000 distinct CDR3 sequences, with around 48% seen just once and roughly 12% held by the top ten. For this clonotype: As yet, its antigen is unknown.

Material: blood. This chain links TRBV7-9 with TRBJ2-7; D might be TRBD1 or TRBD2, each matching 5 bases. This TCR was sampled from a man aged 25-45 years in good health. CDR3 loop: CASSHQRDGYEQYF. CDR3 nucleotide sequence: TGTGCCAGCAGCCACCAAAGGGACGGCTACGAGCAGTACTTC. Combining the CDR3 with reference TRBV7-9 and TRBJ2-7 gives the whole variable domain DTGVSQNPRHKITKRGQNVTFRCDPISEHNRLYWYRQTLGQGPEFLTYFQNEAQLEKSRLLSDRFSAERPKGSFSTLEIQRTEQGDSAMYLCASSHQRDGYEQYFGPGTRLTVT.